These 22 T cell receptor beta chains were all obtained from the same sample, sequenced in a study of immune heterogeneity within non-small cell lung tumors. It was a multiplex PCR that amplified TCR beta CDR3, with 32 V and 13 J primers. From the multiplex PCR reads, TCRdb called clonotypes with MiXCR, one entry per CDR3 protein. The sample lists under 7,000 distinct CDR3 sequences; more than 15% were seen once. Bulk tumor genomic DNA served as template, at around 600 ng per sample. Spaced far apart, several biopsies were taken from each primary tumor during surgery. Patients underwent curative surgery for non-small cell lung cancer (untreated and newly diagnosed). The sequenced material came from lung tumor tissue. Receptors originate from a man aged 40-49 years with non-small cell lung cancer.

This clonotype occurred many times. The gene calls are TRBV3-1 and TRBJ2-7, with D hard to call. The ends were cut back, 5 bases at V and 2 bases at J, with 4 bases in the middle. CDR1 is LGHDT and CDR2 is YNNKEL in the germline V gene (reference sequence). The length of the CDR3 is 11 residues. The CDR3 nucleotides read TGTGCCAGCAGCGGACCCTACGAGCAGTACTTC. It codes for CASSGPYEQYF.

As regards this clonotype: This may stem from a read error, because a much larger clone lies one nucleotide away. The V and J genes are TRBV7-9 and TRBJ2-5, with 8 bases lining up with TRBD2. This CDR3 region has 14 residues. Germline CDR1 SEHNR, CDR2 FQNEAQ (reference sequence). V was pared by 5 bases and J by 0 bases, with 2 bases of the junction left unmatched. The CDR3 DNA follows: TGTGCCAGCAGCCCGCGGGGGGACCAAGAGACCCAGTACTTC. It codes for CASSPRGDQETQYF.

This clonotype was recorded a few times. The rearrangement uses TRBV7-9 and TRBJ2-5; D is possibly TRBD2 (5 bases). Germline CDR1 is SEHNR and CDR2 is FQNEAQ (reference sequence). Trimming pared 10 bases from V and 4 bases from J, leaving 22 bases between. This CDR3 has 15 residues. The CDR3 DNA reads TGTGCCACCTCAACCAGCGGTTTGCAGCTAGAGACCCAGTACTTC. This gives the protein CATSTSGLQLETQYF.

This clonotype qualifies as medium-sized (0.01 to 0.1%). The chain carries TRBV28 and TRBJ1-5, with no clear D. The CDR3 length is 16 residues. The V end lost 6 bases, the J end lost 1 base, and 16 bases lay between the germline ends. Germline V gene sequence: CDR1 MDHEN, CDR2 SYDVKM. This chain's CDR3 is CASSSGWGISNQPQHF. DNA of the CDR3: TGTGCCAGCAGCTCGGGCTGGGGTATAAGCAATCAGCCCCAGCATTTT.

This clonotype came up once. A much larger clone lies a single base off, so this may be a read error. The chain couples TRBV6-1 to TRBJ2-1, with a possible D match to TRBD2 (6 bases). The CDR3 sequence is 18 residues long. From germline, CDR1 is MNHNS and CDR2 SASEGT. V was cut by 5 bases and J by 0 bases, with 20 bases left in between. The CDR3 nucleotides read TGTGCCAGCAGTCCCGGAGGGTTAGTGGGTAGCTCCTACAATGAGCAGTTCTTC. It encodes CASSPGGLVGSSYNEQFF.

V usage is TRBV5-4 and J usage is TRBJ2-7; TRBD1 matches at 8 bases. Germline V lookup: CDR1 SGHNT, CDR2 YYREEE (reference sequence). The CDR3 contains 15 residues. V gave up 5 bases and J gave up 2 bases; unmatched junction bases: 9. The CDR3 nucleotides read TGTGCCAGCAGTTATGGACAGGGTTTACCCTACGAGCAGTACTTC. Residues: CASSYGQGLPYEQYF. Using reference TRBV5-4 and TRBJ2-7 for the parts outside the CDR3, the full variable domain is ETGVTQSPTHLIKTRGQQVTLRCSSQSGHNTVSWYQQALGQGPQFIFQYYREEENGRGNFPPRFSGLQFPNYSSELNVNALELDDSALYLCASSYGQGLPYEQYFGPGTRLTVT.

By sample share, this clonotype is medium-sized. The chain recombines TRBV15 with TRBJ1-4; D not certain. V was cut by 8 bases and J by 4 bases, with 11 bases left in between. CDR3 length: 13 amino acids. Germline V gene sequence: CDR1 LNHNV, CDR2 YYDKDF (reference sequence). The CDR3 loop is CATRERFNEKLFF. The CDR3 nucleotides are TGTGCCACCCGCGAGCGGTTTAATGAAAAACTGTTTTTT. Filled out from reference TRBV15 and TRBJ1-4, the complete variable domain reads DAMVIQNPRYQVTQFGKPVTLSCSQTLNHNVMYWYQQKSSQAPKLLFHYYDKDFNNEADTPDNFQSRRPNTSFCFLDIRSPGLGDTAMYLCATRERFNEKLFFGSGTQLSVL.

This clonotype is labeled as medium-sized. This chain links TRBV4-1 with TRBJ1-2; TRBD1 matches 8 bases. The CDR3 is made up of 15 amino acids. V dropped 6 bases and J dropped 2; count of bases not matched to a gene: 8. Germline assignment: CDR1 MGHRA and CDR2 YSYEKL. The CDR3 DNA reads TGCGCCAGCAGGGAACAGGGGGGGTTCAACTATGGCTACACCTTC. This encodes CASREQGGFNYGYTF.

This clonotype was seen only a few times. A much larger clone differs by one base, so this may be a read error. The V call is TRBV5-1, the J call TRBJ1-2; 9 nucleotides match TRBD1. CDR3 length equals 14 residues. The germline V gene encodes CDR1 SGHRS and CDR2 YFSETQ. The V and J ends lost 6 bases and 8 bases, in that order; junction bases with no gene match: 11. The CDR3 loop is CASIFEGTGKGYTF. As DNA, the CDR3 is TGCGCCAGCATCTTTGAAGGGACAGGGAAGGGCTACACCTTC.

By its share, this clonotype is medium-sized. V is TRBV6-1 and J is TRBJ2-7; D unclear. The germline V and J ends were trimmed by 6 bases and 2 bases, with 11 bases remaining between them. The CDR3 covers 13 residues. Germline CDR1 MNHNS, CDR2 SASEGT. The CDR3 coding sequence is TGTGCCAGCAGCGCGGACCGTACCTACGAGCAGTACTTC. Translating it yields CASSADRTYEQYF.

This clonotype was seen more than once but under ten times. The junction differs from germline at one of its ends, possibly a read error. The chain recombines TRBV2 with TRBJ1-5, with 7 bases lining up with TRBD1. Germline loops: CDR1 SNHLY, CDR2 FYNNEI. This CDR3 is 14 amino acids long. The CDR3 spells CTSSLGQFNQPQHF. The DNA of the CDR3 is TGTACCAGCAGTTTGGGACAGTTCAATCAGCCCCAGCATTTT.

The chain is built from TRBV5-6 and TRBJ1-2; perhaps TRBD1 as D (6 bases). The germline gives CDR1 SGHDT, CDR2 YYEEEE. This CDR3 spans 15 amino acids. The V end was cut by 4 bases, the J end by 2 bases, with 15 bases between. CDR3 in amino acids: CASSRTGQTNYGYTF. The CDR3 nucleotides read TGTGCCAGCAGCCGGACCGGACAGACCAACTATGGCTACACCTTC.

By frequency in the sample, this clonotype is medium-sized. The rearrangement uses TRBV6-1 and TRBJ1-5; D unresolved. The CDR3 contains 14 residues. V dropped 1 base and J dropped 5 bases, with 9 bases sitting between them. Germline assignment: CDR1 MNHNS and CDR2 SASEGT. The CDR3 loop is CASSEVKGYQPQHF. The CDR3 region has the DNA TGTGCCAGCAGTGAAGTCAAGGGTTATCAGCCCCAGCATTTT.

This clonotype was counted between two and nine times. This clone may be a read error of a much larger clone one base away. The chain recombines TRBV19 with TRBJ2-6; perhaps TRBD1 as D (5 bases). Germline-derived CDR1 and CDR2 are LNHDA and SQIVND (reference sequence). The CDR3 covers 15 residues. With 11 bases removed from V and 1 base from J, the gap between germline ends came to 15 bases. CDR3 residues: CAADGATSGANVLTF. For the CDR3, the DNA is TGTGCCGCTGATGGGGCTACTTCTGGGGCCAACGTCCTGACTTTC.

This clonotype showed up just a few times. A much bigger clone sits one base away, suggesting this may be a read error. This rearrangement joins TRBV10-3 to TRBJ1-2, with 10 bases matching TRBD1. The V segment lost 10 bases and the J segment 7 bases; nucleotides outside the gene matches: 9. Germline lookup yields CDR1 ENHRY and CDR2 SYGVKD. The CDR3 has 13 amino acids. Written as DNA, the CDR3 is TGTGCCACCTGGGACAGGGGTCGGAGTGGCTACACCTTC. Residues: CATWDRGRSGYTF.

By share, this clonotype ranks as medium-sized. The CDR3 sequence is CSPSRDTGELFF. For the CDR3, the DNA is TGCAGTCCCTCCAGGGACACCGGGGAGCTGTTTTTT. V is TRBV20-1 and J is TRBJ2-2; perhaps TRBD1 as D (5 bases). The CDR3 length is 12 residues. Deletions cut 8 bases from V and 3 bases from J, with 10 bases between. Germline CDR1 reads DFQATT; CDR2 reads SNEGSKA (reference sequence).

By share of the sample, this clonotype is medium-sized. The chain is built from TRBV7-3 and TRBJ1-1; D is undetermined. CDR3 size: 14 residues. V was shortened by 5 bases and J by 1 base, with 11 bases between the two germline ends. The germline V gene has CDR1 SGHTA and CDR2 FQGTGA. The CDR3: CASSPGLSNTEAFF. The CDR3 bases are TGTGCCAGCAGCCCAGGACTGTCGAACACTGAAGCTTTCTTT. Full variable domain (outside the CDR3, taken from reference TRBV7-3 and TRBJ1-1): GAGVSQTPSNKVTEKGKYVELRCDPISGHTALYWYRQSLGQGPEFLIYFQGTGAADDSGLPNDRFFAVRPEGSVSTLKIQRTERGDSAVYLCASSPGLSNTEAFFGQGTRLTVV.

Points on this clonotype: It may be a read error: a sequence one base away is much more abundant. V usage is TRBV4-1 and J usage is TRBJ2-1, with D unresolved. Germline values: CDR1 MGHRA, CDR2 YSYEKL. The CDR3 contains 16 residues. Deletions cut 3 bases from V and 8 bases from J, with 20 bases between. The chain's CDR3 is CASSQNDLTPSDEQFF. For the CDR3, the DNA is TGCGCCAGCAGCCAGAATGACCTGACCCCCAGCGATGAGCAGTTCTTC.

This clonotype is classed as medium-sized. This chain connects TRBV5-1 to TRBJ1-4, with D possibly matching TRBD1 (5 bases). V was trimmed by 2 bases and J by 8 bases, leaving 13 bases between them. The CDR3 runs 14 residues. CDR1 and CDR2 (germline): SGHRS, YFSETQ. CDR3 bases: TGCGCCAGCAGCTTATGGGGGTCGGGAGAAAAACTGTTTTTT. Protein sequence: CASSLWGSGEKLFF.

This clonotype is labeled as medium-sized (0.01 to 0.1%). For the CDR3, the DNA is TGTGCCAGCAGTGTCGGGGGGAACACTGAAGCTTTCTTT. It yields the protein CASSVGGNTEAFF. The genes are TRBV6-1 and TRBJ1-1, with TRBD1 as a possible D gene (5 bases). The CDR3 sequence is 13 residues long. The V and J ends lost 4 bases and 1 base respectively, with 7 bases between them. In germline, CDR1 is MNHNS, CDR2 SASEGT.

This chain connects TRBV19 to TRBJ2-3, with TRBD2 identical over 7 bases. The germline gives CDR1 LNHDA, CDR2 SQIVND (reference sequence). V dropped 7 bases and J dropped 0; count of bases not matched to a gene: 4. This CDR3 contains 14 residues. The CDR3 DNA follows: TGTGCCAGTACCCAGGGACTAAGCACAGATACGCAGTATTTT. This codes for CASTQGLSTDTQYF.

This clonotype came up a few times. This may stem from a read error, because a much larger clone lies one nucleotide away. J is TRBJ1-5 and V is TRBV20-1; tentative D call: TRBD1 (5 bases). Germline CDR1 is DFQATT and CDR2 is SNEGSKA (reference sequence). This CDR3 is built from 13 residues. The V and J ends lost 5 bases and 1 base respectively, with 9 bases between them. The CDR3 DNA reads as TGCAGTGCTGGAGCAGGGAGCAATCAGCCCCAGCATTTT. Amino acid sequence: CSAGAGSNQPQHF.